The rows below give T cell receptor beta chains drawn from one sample of a study of vaccination and CD4 T cells after COVID-19. TCRdb analysed the PCR reads with MiXCR anew, one entry per CDR3 protein. The table lists about 12,000 distinct CDR3 sequences, about two thirds of them singletons. These receptors' antigens are unknown. Sequencing used CD4+ T cells from blood, cultured in vitro. All receptors derive from a human donor who had recovered from COVID-19. Both conserved end residues are part of each CDR3. Fields, in order: V gene, D gene, J gene, clone size, CDR3 DNA, CDR3 protein. The D gene is left open where the match is weak. Rows give clone size only sometimes, using once, few, many, or a class for an expanded clone.

V gene: TRBV10-3; D gene: TRBD1; J gene: TRBJ1-6; clone size: few; CDR3 DNA: TGTGCCATCAGTGACGGGACAGGGGGTAGGTCACCCCTCCACTTT; CDR3 protein: CAISDGTGGRSPLHF
V gene: TRBV27; D gene: .; J gene: TRBJ2-3; clone size: .; CDR3 DNA: TGTGCCAGCAGTTACAAGGGGACCTCGGGTACGCAGTATTTT; CDR3 protein: CASSYKGTSGTQYF
V gene: TRBV6-5; D gene: .; J gene: TRBJ1-6; clone size: .; CDR3 DNA: TGTGCCAGCAGTTACTCGCCCGGGGGGGGATATAATACACCCCTCCACTTT; CDR3 protein: CASSYSPGGGYNTPLHF
V gene: TRBV30; D gene: TRBD2; J gene: TRBJ2-2; clone size: .; CDR3 DNA: TGTGCCCGCGGGACTAGCGGGAACACCGGGGAGCTGTTTTTT; CDR3 protein: CARGTSGNTGELFF
V gene: TRBV4-2; D gene: TRBD2; J gene: TRBJ2-7; clone size: .; CDR3 DNA: TGTGCCAGCAGCCAAGAGTTTGGGCGGACTAGCGGGAGGACCCACGAGCAGTACTTC; CDR3 protein: CASSQEFGRTSGRTHEQYF
V gene: TRBV28; D gene: .; J gene: TRBJ1-2; clone size: .; CDR3 DNA: TGTGCCAGCAGACCCCTGGGGGGTGAGGCTAGCTATGGCTACACCTTC; CDR3 protein: CASRPLGGEASYGYTF
V gene: TRBV10-3; D gene: .; J gene: TRBJ1-4; clone size: .; CDR3 DNA: TGTGCCATCAGTGAGTTGGCCACAGGGTCGGGTGAAAAACTGTTTTTT; CDR3 protein: CAISELATGSGEKLFF
V gene: TRBV18; D gene: .; J gene: TRBJ1-6; clone size: .; CDR3 DNA: TGTGCCAGCTCGATGGGCGCGGGAACCTATAATTCACCCCTCCACTTT; CDR3 protein: CASSMGAGTYNSPLHF
V gene: TRBV2; D gene: .; J gene: TRBJ2-7; clone size: .; CDR3 DNA: TGTGCCAGCAGATTGGGCTCCTACGAGCAGTACTTC; CDR3 protein: CASRLGSYEQYF
V gene: TRBV7-6; D gene: .; J gene: TRBJ2-6; clone size: .; CDR3 DNA: TGTGCCAGCAGCTTATCTACGGCGGAATCTGGGGCCAACGTCCTGACTTTC; CDR3 protein: CASSLSTAESGANVLTF
V gene: TRBV30; D gene: .; J gene: TRBJ1-5; clone size: few; CDR3 DNA: TGTGCCTGGAGTGACGGGAGTGGGCCCCAGCATTTT; CDR3 protein: CAWSDGSGPQHF
V gene: TRBV28; D gene: TRBD1; J gene: TRBJ2-2; clone size: .; CDR3 DNA: TGTGCCAGCAGGGCAGGGGGCACCGGGGAGCTGTTTTTT; CDR3 protein: CASRAGGTGELFF
V gene: TRBV12-3/TRBV12-4; D gene: TRBD1; J gene: TRBJ1-5; clone size: .; CDR3 DNA: TGTGCCAGCAGTCGCACAGGGACAGGGGTGGATCAGCCCCAGCATTTT; CDR3 protein: CASSRTGTGVDQPQHF
V gene: TRBV6-1; D gene: .; J gene: TRBJ2-1; clone size: .; CDR3 DNA: TGTGCCAGCAGCCAACAGGGAGCGGCCTACAATGAGCAGTTCTTC; CDR3 protein: CASSQQGAAYNEQFF
V gene: TRBV19; D gene: .; J gene: TRBJ1-5; clone size: .; CDR3 DNA: TGTGCCAGTTCGGACCTGGAAACCTATCAGCCCCAGCATTTT; CDR3 protein: CASSDLETYQPQHF
V gene: TRBV7-9; D gene: TRBD2; J gene: TRBJ2-5; clone size: .; CDR3 DNA: TGTGCCAGCAGCCCAGCGGGGGAGACCCAGTACTTC; CDR3 protein: CASSPAGETQYF
V gene: TRBV7-9; D gene: .; J gene: TRBJ2-2; clone size: few; CDR3 DNA: TGTGCCAGCAGCTACCCGTTTACCGGGGAGCTGTTTTTT; CDR3 protein: CASSYPFTGELFF
V gene: TRBV11-2; D gene: .; J gene: TRBJ2-2; clone size: .; CDR3 DNA: TGTGCCACTACCGGGGGCCCACCCGGGGAGCTGTTTTTT; CDR3 protein: CATTGGPPGELFF
V gene: TRBV7-3; D gene: .; J gene: TRBJ1-5; clone size: .; CDR3 DNA: TGTGCCAGCAGCTCAGAGAAGGGCCCTAGAGTTCAGCCCCAGCATTTT; CDR3 protein: CASSSEKGPRVQPQHF
V gene: TRBV19; D gene: .; J gene: TRBJ2-7; clone size: .; CDR3 DNA: TGTGCCAGTAGTTCGAAATACGAGCAGTACTTC; CDR3 protein: CASSSKYEQYF
V gene: TRBV5-1; D gene: .; J gene: TRBJ2-5; clone size: .; CDR3 DNA: TGCGCCAGCAGCTTGCAGGGGCCGATAGAGACCCAGTACTTC; CDR3 protein: CASSLQGPIETQYF
V gene: TRBV7-2; D gene: .; J gene: TRBJ1-5; clone size: few; CDR3 DNA: TGTGCCAGCAGCTTTAAAGGTGATCAGCCCCAGCATTTT; CDR3 protein: CASSFKGDQPQHF
V gene: TRBV19; D gene: .; J gene: TRBJ1-5; clone size: few; CDR3 DNA: TGTGCCAGTAGTATAGGGGGAGCATGGAGGGCTAATCAGCCCCAGCATTTT; CDR3 protein: CASSIGGAWRANQPQHF